What follows are 22 T cell receptor beta chains derived from one specimen sequenced in a study of vaccination and CD4 T cells after COVID-19. Treatment noted: roughly ten-day PBMC culture with coronavirus spike peptide pools or control peptides (ViraFEST assay). The assay that was used to sequence DNA from cultured CD4+ T cells was the Oncomine TCR Beta short-read assay. TCRdb passed the PCR reads through MiXCR, listing each CDR3 protein once. The sample holds over 8,500 distinct CDR3 sequences, about 70% seen once. Which antigens these TCRs recognize remains unknown. The specimen was CD4+ T cells from blood, cultured in vitro, collected before SARS-CoV-2 vaccination. The source is a human donor who had recovered from COVID-19.

The CDR3 reads CATSDGATDTQYF. DNA of the CDR3: TGTGCCACCAGTGACGGGGCCACAGATACGCAGTATTTT. This chain joins TRBV24-1 and TRBJ2-3; D possibly matches TRBD1 or TRBD2 (5 bases each). This CDR3 has 13 amino acids. Trimming removed 4 bases from V and 2 bases from J, with 6 bases in between. Germline V gives CDR1 KGHDR, CDR2 SFDVKD.

The V and J genes are TRBV20-1 and TRBJ1-4, with unresolved D. The CDR3 is 13 amino acids. Germline V lookup: CDR1 DFQATT, CDR2 SNEGSKA (reference sequence). V lost 5 bases and J lost 8, with 15 bases in between. CDR3 region: CSAPEGVGEKLFF. The DNA of the CDR3 is TGCAGTGCTCCCGAGGGTGTAGGGGAAAAACTGTTTTTT.

The rearrangement uses TRBV6-4 and TRBJ2-3; D gene ambiguous. CDR3 length equals 14 residues. Looked up from germline, CDR1 is MRHNA and CDR2 is SNTAGT. Trimming pared 5 bases from V and 3 bases from J, leaving 12 bases between. The CDR3 sequence: CASSPRADTDTQYF. CDR3 coding DNA: TGTGCCAGCAGTCCCCGGGCAGATACAGATACGCAGTATTTT.

The gene calls are TRBV12-3 or TRBV12-4 and TRBJ2-2, with 7 bases aligning to TRBD1. V gave up 5 bases and J gave up 5 bases; unmatched junction bases: 5. The CDR3 spans 14 residues. The CDR3 spells CASSLRQGTGELFF. CDR3 coding DNA: TGTGCCAGCAGTCTCCGACAGGGAACCGGGGAGCTGTTTTTT.

A few counts support this clonotype. V usage is TRBV5-1 and J usage is TRBJ1-1, with TRBD1 matching 8 bases. CDR3 length: 15 amino acids. Losses at the gene ends were 3 bases for V and 5 bases for J; bases not matched to a gene: 9. The germline V gene has CDR1 SGHRS and CDR2 YFSETQ. CDR3 DNA sequence: TGCGCCAGCAGCTCGGATGGACAGGGTAATACTGAAGCTTTCTTT. The encoded protein is CASSSDGQGNTEAFF.

The rearrangement joins TRBV5-1 to TRBJ2-7; 7 positions agree with TRBD2. CDR1 and CDR2 from the germline V gene are SGHRS and YFSETQ. With V trimmed by 3 bases and J by 2 bases, 5 bases remained unmatched. The CDR3 is 14 residues long. The CDR3 protein is CASSSRAGAYEQYF. As DNA, the CDR3 is TGCGCCAGCAGCTCGCGGGCGGGAGCCTACGAGCAGTACTTC. Using reference TRBV5-1 and TRBJ2-7 for the parts outside the CDR3, the full variable domain is KAGVTQTPRYLIKTRGQQVTLSCSPISGHRSVSWYQQTPGQGLQFLFEYFSETQRNKGNFPGRFSGRQFSNSRSEMNVSTLELGDSALYLCASSSRAGAYEQYFGPGTRLTVT.

V is TRBV20-1 and J is TRBJ1-5; D gene ambiguous. From germline, CDR1 is DFQATT and CDR2 SNEGSKA (reference sequence). Deletions cut 4 bases from V and 0 bases from J, with 10 bases between. This CDR3 has 14 residues. The CDR3 DNA reads as TGCAGTGCTAACACGGTATATAGCAATCAGCCCCAGCATTTT. Its translation is CSANTVYSNQPQHF.

J is TRBJ2-7 and V is TRBV6-5, with D possibly being TRBD1 (7 bases). The CDR3 has 14 amino acids. Germline assignment: CDR1 MNHEY and CDR2 SVGAGI. With 2 bases removed from V and 4 bases from J, the gap between germline ends came to 12 bases. The DNA of the CDR3 is TGTGCCAGCAGTTACCGACAGGGAGGATACGAGCAGTACTTC. Amino acids: CASSYRQGGYEQYF.

This chain links TRBV11-2 with TRBJ2-7; a weak D match, TRBD2 (6 bases). The germline gives CDR1 SGHAT, CDR2 FQNNGV. V lost 5 bases, J lost 3 bases, and 20 bases lay in between. CDR3 length equals 16 residues. The CDR3 sequence is CASSGRSGQPNYEQYF. In DNA, the CDR3 is TGTGCCAGCAGCGGGAGGAGTGGCCAGCCAAACTACGAGCAGTACTTC.

J is TRBJ1-1 and V is TRBV12-5, with a possible D match to TRBD1 (5 bases). V was shortened by 3 bases and J by 4 bases, with 9 bases between the two germline ends. The CDR3 runs to 13 residues. Germline loops: CDR1 LGHNT, CDR2 FRNRAP. The CDR3 sequence: CASGLGTTTEAFF. The DNA of the CDR3 is TGTGCTAGTGGTTTAGGGACTACCACTGAAGCTTTCTTT.

This clonotype was seen only a few times. DNA for the CDR3: TGTGCCAGCAGCCCAGCCTCGCTGGCGCGGACTGAAGCTTTCTTT. Its protein is CASSPASLARTEAFF. The V gene is TRBV7-9, the J gene TRBJ1-1; no reliable D call. Trimming stripped 5 bases from V and 5 bases from J, with 18 bases between. The germline V gene has CDR1 SEHNR and CDR2 FQNEAQ (reference sequence). The CDR3 is made up of 15 amino acids.

This clonotype turned up a few times. This chain uses TRBV6-5 with TRBJ1-4; D is uncertain. Germline CDR1 reads MNHEY; CDR2 reads SVGAGI. The CDR3 is made up of 14 amino acids. Trimming left V 4 bases short and J 7 bases short, with 13 bases between. The CDR3 nucleotides read TGTGCCAGCAGTTCCCAAGGATCGCTTGAAAAACTGTTTTTT. Translating gives CASSSQGSLEKLFF.

V and J are TRBV20-1 and TRBJ2-1; 11 bases are a match to TRBD2. CDR1 is DFQATT, CDR2 SNEGSKA, per germline (reference sequence). V dropped 5 bases and J dropped 5; count of bases not matched to a gene: 8. This CDR3 comprises 15 residues. Here the CDR3 DNA reads TGCAGTGCTCCTTTAGCGGGAGGGGGCAACAATGAGCAGTTCTTC. It yields the protein CSAPLAGGGNNEQFF.

The chain carries TRBV19 and TRBJ1-6, with a tentative D call TRBD1 (5 bases). CDR1 and CDR2 from the germline V gene are LNHDA and SQIVND (reference sequence). V lost 4 bases, J lost 7 bases, and 8 bases lay in between. This CDR3 has 13 residues. The CDR3 DNA reads as TGTGCCAGTAGTAACAGGTGGAATTCACCCCTCCACTTT. Amino acid sequence: CASSNRWNSPLHF.

V and J are TRBV4-1 and TRBJ1-3; D call uncertain. Trimming left V 1 base short and J 9 bases short, with 7 bases between. CDR3 size: 12 residues. CDR1 is MGHRA and CDR2 is YSYEKL in the germline V gene. CDR3 in DNA: TGCGCCAGCAGCCAAGTTGGGTCCACCATATATTTT. Its protein product is CASSQVGSTIYF.

V and J are TRBV6-2 or TRBV6-3 and TRBJ1-1; D is unresolved. This CDR3 region has 14 residues. Between the trimmed V and J ends, which lost 7 bases and 1 base, there was a span of 13 bases. Germline V gene sequence: CDR1 MNHEY, CDR2 SVGEGT. CDR3 in DNA: TGTGCCAGCAATAGCCCGGCCGAGAACACTGAAGCTTTCTTT. Protein sequence: CASNSPAENTEAFF.

The V call is TRBV20-1, the J call TRBJ2-7, with TRBD1 matching over 8 bases. Per germline, CDR1 DFQATT and CDR2 SNEGSKA (reference sequence). The length of the CDR3 is 14 residues. The junction had 8 bases not matched to a gene; V was cut back by 5 bases and J by 2 bases. The CDR3 is CSAYRDRKTYEQYF. CDR3 sequence (DNA): TGCAGTGCTTACCGGGACAGGAAAACCTACGAGCAGTACTTC.

The J gene is TRBJ1-2, the V gene TRBV10-3; D is unclear. Germline CDR1 ENHRY, CDR2 SYGVKD. The CDR3 runs to 14 residues. V lost 1 base and J lost 4, with 10 bases in between. CDR3 nucleotide sequence: TGTGCCATCAGTGAGTTGCCAGAGAGCTATGGCTACACCTTC. This gives the protein CAISELPESYGYTF.

V gene TRBV21-1 combines with J gene TRBJ1-2. TRBV21-1 is given as a pseudogene. This CDR3 region has 12 residues. The CDR3 loop is CASSKGCYGYTF. The CDR3 DNA sequence: TGTGCCAGCAGCAAAGGGTGCTATGGCTACACCTTC.

This clonotype was recorded only once. The rearrangement links TRBV24-1 to TRBJ2-2, with 15 bases aligning to TRBD2. Germline V gene data show CDR1 as KGHDR and CDR2 as SFDVKD. Germline trimming cut 0 bases from V and 6 bases from J; bases unmatched to any gene: 7. This CDR3 is built from 19 residues. This CDR3 reads CATSDLPGTSGRFAGELFF. The CDR3 bases are TGTGCCACCAGTGATTTGCCCGGGACTAGCGGGAGGTTTGCCGGGGAGCTGTTTTTT.

The rearrangement uses TRBV11-2 and TRBJ2-5; 8 nucleotides line up with TRBD1. With 5 bases clipped from V and 1 base from J, the junction kept 9 bases outside the gene matches. The CDR3 spans 16 residues. Germline CDR1 and CDR2: SGHAT and FQNNGV. In DNA, the CDR3 is TGTGCCAGCAGCCCTAGGACAGGGACCCTCCAAGAGACCCAGTACTTC. It specifies CASSPRTGTLQETQYF.

The gene calls are TRBV6-5 and TRBJ1-2, with 7 bases that match TRBD1. V dropped 4 bases and J dropped 8; count of bases not matched to a gene: 13. Germline V lookup: CDR1 MNHEY, CDR2 SVGAGI. The CDR3 length is 15 residues. CDR3 sequence: CASSSSGQAERGYTF. The DNA for the CDR3 is TGTGCCAGCAGTTCATCCGGACAGGCAGAAAGGGGCTACACCTTC.